The T cell receptor beta chain described here comes from a study of shared clonotypes between healthy human individuals. Whole-study findings and limits: Shared clonotypes: approximately 5% naive CD4, about 3.5% naive CD8, under 2.5% memory CD4, 0.35% to 0.5% memory CD8. The diversity represented, both genetic and in exposure history, was limited by few donors.

The CDR3 totals 14 residues. Germline loops: CDR1 MDHEN, CDR2 SYDVKM. Deep was the level at which the assay was run. The repertoire was sequenced with immunoSEQ multiplex PCR; TCRdb's copy has only in-frame clones and lacks some. Of about 1 million clones listed, about 70% are singletons. Concerning this clone itself: The antigen is not known. One junction end does not reproduce the germline sequence, and a read error may be involved.

The sequence derives from a man younger than 35 in good health. The chain employs TRBV28 and TRBJ2-3, with 7 bases fitting TRBD1. The sample consisted of memory CD4+ T cells sorted from blood. Subset denoted: CD45RA-negative fraction. The CDR3 bases are TGTGCCAGCAGTCCCCGAGGGGGCACGGATACGCAGTATTTT. Translated, it gives CASSPRGGTDTQYF.